This T cell receptor (beta chain) was captured by sequencing in a study of cytomegalovirus exposure and HLA in healthy donors. CDR1 is MNHNS and CDR2 is SASEGT in the germline V gene. V was clipped by 6 bases and J by 4 bases, with 12 bases between them. The CDR3 totals 13 residues. The PCR had 60 Vbeta and 13 Jbeta primers. In the original processing: Approximately 12 million of some 80 million unique TCR beta chains were shared, per a later count. Method: immunoSEQ multiplex PCR; TCRdb's copy keeps in-frame clones and lacks some. V, J and clone size derive from that table, while D and trimming were established from the DNA sequence. Of some 98,000 clones in the sample, more than 60% were seen once. General study results and limits: Reportedly, fewer N-insertions than the approximately 600-donor mean appeared in an Asian-associated ancestry cluster in a later analysis. Cytomegalovirus-associated status was assigned to about 160 TCR beta chains. Some V segments (TRBV6-2 and TRBV6-3 among them) were excluded as indistinguishable.

A remark on this clone: The antigen is undetermined.

V is TRBV6-1 and J is TRBJ2-5, with D possibly being TRBD1 (5 bases). The source material was PBMCs. This receptor was obtained from a man between 45 and 60 years old in good health and CMV-seronegative. This CDR3 reads CASRARVRETQYF. CDR3 DNA sequence: TGTGCCAGCAGGGCCAGGGTTCGAGAGACCCAGTACTTC.